The rows below give T cell receptor beta chains drawn from one sample of a study of blood T cell repertoires in COVID-19. Sequencing was performed with immunoSEQ multiplex PCR; in TCRdb, only in-frame clones are kept and a portion is missing. This sample has some 260,000 clones, with approximately 81% found just once. The source material was peripheral blood. Every receptor here comes from a young woman with acute or convalescent COVID-19. Both conserved end residues are part of each CDR3. D genes are given only for firm matches. For some rows the clone size is stated as once, few or many, or as a class when expanded; others skip it.

J | V | size | D | DNA | CDR3
TRBJ1-1 | TRBV6-5 | - | - | TGTGCCAGCAGTTTAACCCTCCGGGACACTGAAGCTTTCTTT | CASSLTLRDTEAFF
TRBJ1-5 | TRBV4-3 | - | TRBD1 | TGCGCCAGCAGCCAAAGGGACAGGGTGCTAGCGACGAGCAATCAGCCCCAGCATTTT | CASSQRDRVLATSNQPQHF
TRBJ2-5 | TRBV4-3 | - | TRBD2 | TGCGCCAGCAGCCAAGATCGACTTCTAGCGGGAGGGCCAGGTTCAGAGACCCAGTACTTC | CASSQDRLLAGGPGSETQYF
TRBJ2-3 | TRBV28 | - | TRBD2 | TGTGCCAGCAGTTTGGGGTTTAGCGGGACCCGCATTGATACGCAGTATTTT | CASSLGFSGTRIDTQYF
TRBJ2-1 | TRBV27 | - | TRBD2 | TGTGCCAGCAGTTTTGATGGCGGGAGGGCCAATGAGCAGTTCTTC | CASSFDGGRANEQFF
TRBJ2-7 | TRBV2 | few | TRBD2 | TGTGCCAGCAGTGACATAGCGGGAGTCGAGCAGTACTTC | CASSDIAGVEQYF
TRBJ1-1 | TRBV11-3 | - | TRBD1 | TGTGCCAGCAGCCTCACAGGGGCCCTGAACACTGAAGCTTTCTTT | CASSLTGALNTEAFF
TRBJ2-1 | TRBV5-1 | once | TRBD2 | TGCGCCAGCAGCCGTGGGCTAGCGGGAATCTCCTACAATGAGCAGTTCTTC | CASSRGLAGISYNEQFF
TRBJ2-6 | TRBV7-9 | - | TRBD2 | TGTGCCAGCAGCCCGGGAACTAGCGGTTCCTCTGGGGCCAACGTCCTGACTTTC | CASSPGTSGSSGANVLTF
TRBJ2-1 | TRBV6-2/TRBV6-3 | - | TRBD2 | TGTGCCAGCAGCTCACCCATAGCGGGGAATTACAATGAGCAGTTCTTC | CASSSPIAGNYNEQFF
TRBJ2-7 | TRBV3-1/TRBV3-2 | - | TRBD1 | TGTGCCAGCAGCCAATGGGACAGGGTCGGCGAGCAGTACTTC | CASSQWDRVGEQYF
TRBJ1-1 | TRBV18 | - | TRBD1 | TGTGCCAGCAGAGGACAGGGGGGGACCGAAGCTTTCTTT | CASRGQGGTEAFF
TRBJ2-3 | TRBV18 | - | TRBD1 | TGTGCCAGCTCACCCCTACCAGACAGGGTTCGGACAGATACGCAGTATTTT | CASSPLPDRVRTDTQYF
TRBJ1-1 | TRBV11-2 | - | - | TGTGCCAGCAGCTCGTTAGTGGTGAGGGCTTTCTTT | CASSSLVVRAFF
TRBJ2-1 | TRBV6-2/TRBV6-3 | - | - | TGTGCCAGCAGTTACTTAGTTGGTGAGCAGTTCTTC | CASSYLVGEQFF
TRBJ2-7 | TRBV7-8 | - | TRBD1 | TGTGCCAGCAGCCGGACAGGGGACGAGCAGTACTTC | CASSRTGDEQYF
TRBJ1-2 | TRBV9 | - | - | TGTGCCAGCAGCGTATCTGGACAATCGCTCTATGGCTACACCTTC | CASSVSGQSLYGYTF
TRBJ1-3 | TRBV6-5 | - | TRBD1 | TGTGCCAGCAGTTCTACTTCTACAGGGGCTGGAAACACCATATATTTT | CASSSTSTGAGNTIYF
TRBJ2-4 | TRBV14 | - | TRBD2 | TGTGCCAGCAGCCAAGCCCAACTAGCGGGAATTAGTCGAGCCAAAAACATTCAGTACTTC | CASSQAQLAGISRAKNIQYF
TRBJ2-6 | TRBV6-5 | - | - | TGTGCCAGCAGTCTTACAGGGTCTGGGGCCAACGTCCTGACTTTC | CASSLTGSGANVLTF
TRBJ1-5 | TRBV7-9 | few | - | TGTGCCAGCAGCTTAGGAGGGAGGGGTAATCAGCCCCAGCATTTT | CASSLGGRGNQPQHF
TRBJ2-1 | TRBV11-3 | - | TRBD2 | TGTGCCAGCAGCTTTAGCGGGGGCTCCTACAATGAGCAGTTCTTC | CASSFSGGSYNEQFF
TRBJ1-1 | TRBV5-1 | - | - | TGCGCCAGCCGCAACGAGGGTGGTGAAGCTTTCTTT | CASRNEGGEAFF
TRBJ2-7 | TRBV9 | - | TRBD2 | TGTGCCAGCAGCCTGGGACCGGGACTAGGAATGTACAGGCAGTACTTC | CASSLGPGLGMYRQYF
TRBJ1-1 | TRBV10-3 | - | - | TGTGCCATCAGTGCGGCAGGGGATCTTTCTGAAGCTTTCTTT | CAISAAGDLSEAFF
TRBJ1-6 | TRBV10-3 | - | - | TGTGCCATCAGTGATTTTGGACAGCTCTATAATTCACCCCTCCACTTT | CAISDFGQLYNSPLHF
TRBJ2-7 | TRBV7-2 | - | TRBD2 | TGTGCCAGCAGCTTTACCGGGACTAGCAAAACCTACGAGCAGTACTTC | CASSFTGTSKTYEQYF
TRBJ2-4 | TRBV15 | few | TRBD2 | TGTGCCACCACCCCTAGCGGGAGGTCGGCCAAAAACATTCAGTACTTC | CATTPSGRSAKNIQYF
TRBJ1-1 | TRBV6-5 | - | - | TGTGCCAGCAGTCCCTACAGCAAAATGAACACTGAAGCTTTCTTT | CASSPYSKMNTEAFF
TRBJ2-1 | TRBV30 | few | TRBD2 | TGTGCCTGGAGCCCTAGCGGGAGGAGGGAGTTCTTC | CAWSPSGRREFF
TRBJ1-6 | TRBV6-5 | - | - | TGTGCCAGCAATGCCGGGGGGTTTTATAATTCACCCCTCCACTTT | CASNAGGFYNSPLHF
TRBJ2-7 | TRBV9 | - | - | TGTGCCAGCAGCGTAGGGGCTGGCGAGCAGTACTTC | CASSVGAGEQYF
TRBJ2-2 | TRBV5-1 | - | - | TGCGCCAGCAGCCCCACCAGACAGACCGGGGAGCTGTTTTTT | CASSPTRQTGELFF
TRBJ2-7 | TRBV7-2 | - | - | TGTGCCAGCAGCCAGGGGCGGGAGACCTACGAGCAGTACTTC | CASSQGRETYEQYF
TRBJ1-6 | TRBV19 | once | - | TGTGCCAGTAGTATCGGCGGACAGATGAATTCACCCCTCCACTTT | CASSIGGQMNSPLHF
TRBJ2-3 | TRBV5-4 | - | - | TGTGCCAGCAGCCAGACACAGGGATCGGGCACAGATACGCAGTATTTT | CASSQTQGSGTDTQYF
TRBJ2-4 | TRBV5-6 | - | TRBD1 | TGTGCCAGCAGCTTGGTAACACAGGGGAACATTCAGTACTTC | CASSLVTQGNIQYF
TRBJ2-1 | TRBV13 | - | - | TGTGCCAGCAGCTCCTCCATCCCGGGGAGGACTTACAATGAGCAGTTCTTC | CASSSSIPGRTYNEQFF
TRBJ2-1 | TRBV7-9 | - | TRBD1 | TGTGCCAGCAGCTTAGTCGGGACAGGGTTCGTTTACAATGAGCAGTTCTTC | CASSLVGTGFVYNEQFF
TRBJ2-5 | TRBV15 | few | - | TGTGCCACCAGCAGAGATCGGTGGGAGACCCAGTACTTC | CATSRDRWETQYF
TRBJ2-2 | TRBV9 | - | TRBD2 | TGTGCCAGCAGCGCTGGACTAGCGGGAGATCGTGGGGAGCTGTTTTTT | CASSAGLAGDRGELFF
TRBJ2-7 | TRBV10-3 | - | - | TGTGCCATCCAGGAAACAACCCATTACGAGCAGTACTTC | CAIQETTHYEQYF
TRBJ1-1 | TRBV2 | - | TRBD1 | TGTGCCAGCAGTGAGGGACAGGGCTTTATGAACACTGAAGCTTTCTTT | CASSEGQGFMNTEAFF
TRBJ2-1 | TRBV18 | - | - | TGTGCCAGCTCACCACGGCTTTCCGAAGACAATGAGCAGTTCTTC | CASSPRLSEDNEQFF
TRBJ1-2 | TRBV30 | - | TRBD1 | TGTGCCTGGAGCACAGGGGGCGCCTATGGCTACACCTTC | CAWSTGGAYGYTF
TRBJ2-1 | TRBV25-1 | - | - | TGTGCCAGCAGTGATTCAGGGTACAATGAGCAGTTCTTC | CASSDSGYNEQFF
TRBJ2-5 | TRBV27 | - | - | TGTGCCAGCAGTTCTTGGAGTGGACAAGAGACCCAGTACTTC | CASSSWSGQETQYF
TRBJ1-4 | TRBV18 | - | - | TGTGCCAGCTCACCTACAGGGTTTGGTAATGAAAAACTGTTTTTT | CASSPTGFGNEKLFF
TRBJ1-6 | TRBV7-6 | many | - | TGTGCCAGCAGCTTAGAGGCGGGGGGGCAGACACCCCTCCACTTT | CASSLEAGGQTPLHF
TRBJ2-7 | TRBV7-2 | - | TRBD2 | TGTGCCAGCAGCGCGCCCCCGGGGGGCTACGAGCAGTACTTC | CASSAPPGGYEQYF
TRBJ2-5 | TRBV11-2 | - | - | TGTGCCAGCAGCTTAGTCGTGGGAGAACAAGAGACCCAGTACTTC | CASSLVVGEQETQYF
TRBJ2-7 | TRBV28 | once | TRBD2 | TGTGCCAGCAGTCCGGCCCCGGGACTAGCGGGAATGTATTCCTACGAGCAGTACTTC | CASSPAPGLAGMYSYEQYF
TRBJ2-1 | TRBV5-1 | - | TRBD2 | TGCGCCAGCAGCGGGACTAGCGGGTTCCACTCCTACAATGAGCAGTTCTTC | CASSGTSGFHSYNEQFF
TRBJ2-1 | TRBV6-2/TRBV6-3 | - | TRBD1 | TGTGCCAGCAGTTACTACTCCGGGACAGGCTACAATGAGCAGTTCTTC | CASSYYSGTGYNEQFF
TRBJ1-6 | TRBV6-6 | - | - | TGTGCCAGCAGGGAGGGCAGGGTACAGTCACCCCTCCACTTT | CASREGRVQSPLHF